The next 22 T cell receptor beta chains were all read from a single sample in a study of shared clonotypes between healthy human individuals. Sequencing was performed with immunoSEQ multiplex PCR; in TCRdb, only in-frame clones are kept and a portion is missing. The repertoire holds 600,000 to 700,000 clones, with around 78% as singletons. Sequenced material: memory CD4+ T cells sorted from blood. Subset meaning: CD45RA-negative fraction. The receptors here all came from a young woman in good health.

Remarks on this clone: A read error is likely here: a far larger clone is one base away. The identical CDR3 is also encoded by other nucleotide sequences in the sample. This rearrangement joins TRBV11-3 to TRBJ2-1; a possible D gene is TRBD2 (5 bases). The CDR3 contains 13 residues. Germline V gene sequence: CDR1 SGHNT, CDR2 YENEEA. Between the trimmed V and J ends, which lost 4 bases and 2 bases, there was a span of 6 bases. The CDR3 DNA reads TGTGCCAGCAGCTCCGGGACCTACAATGAGCAGTTCTTC. Translation gives CASSSGTYNEQFF.

This sequence joins TRBV29-1 and TRBJ2-7, with TRBD2 matching 7 bases. The CDR3 runs to 13 residues. The V and J ends lost 6 bases and 7 bases, in that order; junction bases with no gene match: 12. Germline CDR1 is SQVTM and CDR2 is ANQGSEA. DNA of the CDR3: TGCAGCGTAACCCATGGACTAGTGGGAGAGCAGTACTTC. Encoded protein: CSVTHGLVGEQYF.

The J gene is TRBJ1-2, the V gene TRBV2; 7 bases map to TRBD1. The CDR3 totals 14 residues. Unmatched junction bases numbered 2, after V lost 3 bases and J lost 1 base. From germline, CDR1 is SNHLY and CDR2 FYNNEI. The CDR3 DNA sequence: TGTGCCAGCAGTGACAGGGGGGTTAACTATGGCTACACCTTC. Its translation is CASSDRGVNYGYTF.

This clone was detected a few times. This chain joins TRBV13 and TRBJ2-1; D call uncertain. Germline V gene lookup returns CDR1 PRHDT and CDR2 FYEKMQ (reference sequence). The V gene lost 1 base and the J gene lost 0 bases, with 10 bases spanning the gap. The CDR3 is 16 amino acids. The CDR3 DNA follows: TGTGCCAGCAGCTTAGTGGCCCGAGGCTCCTACAATGAGCAGTTCTTC. This sequence encodes CASSLVARGSYNEQFF.

This clone was seen a handful of times. This chain connects TRBV18 to TRBJ1-1; no definite D call. The CDR3 length is 15 residues. In germline, CDR1 is KGHSH, CDR2 LQKENI. The V and J ends lost 3 bases and 1 base respectively, with 12 bases between them. CDR3 residues: CASSPLGVENTEAFF. In DNA, the CDR3 is TGTGCCAGCTCACCCTTAGGTGTGGAGAACACTGAAGCTTTCTTT.

This clone was observed a few times. The chain joins TRBV18 to TRBJ2-1; no reliable D call. Germline V gene sequence: CDR1 KGHSH, CDR2 LQKENI. This CDR3 region has 14 residues. The V end was cut by 0 bases, the J end by 6 bases, with 9 bases between. CDR3 amino acids: CASSPPSTSNEQFF. The CDR3 region has the DNA TGTGCCAGCTCACCACCCTCGACCAGCAATGAGCAGTTCTTC. The whole variable domain, filled in from reference TRBV18 and TRBJ2-1, reads NAGVMQNPRHLVRRRGQEARLRCSPMKGHSHVYWYRQLPEEGLKFMVYLQKENIIDESGMPKERFSAEFPKEGPSILRIQQVVRGDSAAYFCASSPPSTSNEQFFGPGTRLTVL.

The chain links TRBV27 to TRBJ2-7; the D is unclear. V was cut by 3 bases and J by 2 bases, with 11 bases left in between. Per germline, CDR1 MNHEY and CDR2 SMNVEV (reference sequence). This CDR3 is built from 14 residues. In nucleotides, the CDR3 is TGTGCCAGCAGTTTTCTTGGCGGTCCCTACGAGCAGTACTTC. This codes for CASSFLGGPYEQYF.

The J gene is TRBJ2-3, the V gene TRBV11-3; no clear D. This CDR3 comprises 17 residues. The V end lost 2 bases, the J end lost 0 bases, and 15 bases lay between the germline ends. Germline lookup yields CDR1 SGHNT and CDR2 YENEEA. The chain's CDR3 is CASSLWAKHPSTDTQYF. CDR3 nucleotide sequence: TGTGCCAGCAGCTTATGGGCGAAACACCCTAGCACAGATACGCAGTATTTT.

As concerns this clone: Within the sample, other DNA sequences also encode this same CDR3. The chain is built from TRBV2 and TRBJ1-2; D call uncertain. The CDR3 has 12 residues. Trimming took 2 bases from V and 4 from J, leaving 5 bases between them. Germline V gene lookup returns CDR1 SNHLY and CDR2 FYNNEI. Here the CDR3 reads CASSERPYGYTF. As DNA, the CDR3 is TGTGCCAGCAGTGAACGACCCTATGGCTACACCTTC.

The rearrangement uses TRBV6-4 and TRBJ1-2, with a possible D match to TRBD1 (5 bases). V shed 0 bases and J shed 7 bases, with 18 bases lying between them. CDR1 MRHNA and CDR2 SNTAGT come from the germline V gene. The CDR3 totals 16 residues. CDR3 loop: CASSDSEGMALGGYTF. The DNA of the CDR3 is TGTGCCAGCAGTGACTCGGAGGGGATGGCCTTGGGTGGCTACACCTTC.

The chain employs TRBV18 and TRBJ2-7, with D perhaps given as TRBD1 or TRBD2 (5 bases each). Trimming removed 4 bases from V and 3 bases from J, with 13 bases in between. CDR1 and CDR2 (germline): KGHSH, LQKENI. The CDR3 is 14 amino acids. CDR3 loop: CASSRDGGSYEQYF. Written as DNA, the CDR3 is TGTGCCAGCTCACGGGACGGTGGAAGCTACGAGCAGTACTTC.

The V call is TRBV19, the J call TRBJ2-7; D call uncertain. Looked up from germline, CDR1 is LNHDA and CDR2 is SQIVND (reference sequence). The CDR3 extends over 11 amino acids. V lost 9 bases and J lost 7, with 13 bases in between. CDR3 sequence: CASREASEQYF. CDR3 sequence (DNA): TGTGCCAGCCGCGAGGCCTCGGAGCAGTACTTC.

This chain joins TRBV30 and TRBJ2-3; 7 positions agree with TRBD1. V trimming: 1 base; J trimming: 8 bases; junction bases outside the gene matches: 9. CDR3 length equals 14 residues. CDR1 is GTSNPN and CDR2 is SVGIG in the germline V gene (reference sequence). CDR3 nucleotide sequence: TGTGCCTGGAGTGCGGGACAGCGATTTGGTACGCAGTATTTT. Encoded protein: CAWSAGQRFGTQYF.

Only one count was recorded for this clone. The chain has TRBV10-1 and TRBJ2-1; D ambiguous. Germline V gene sequence: CDR1 WNHNN, CDR2 SYGVQD (reference sequence). V shed 3 bases and J shed 8 bases, with 14 bases lying between them. This CDR3 comprises 14 residues. The CDR3 reads CASSDVDGRDEQFF. The CDR3 coding sequence is TGCGCCAGCAGTGACGTAGACGGCCGGGATGAGCAGTTCTTC.

J is TRBJ2-3 and V is TRBV18; D remains unclear. With 4 bases removed from V and 2 bases from J, the gap between germline ends came to 13 bases. Germline lookup yields CDR1 KGHSH and CDR2 LQKENI. CDR3 length: 15 residues. The CDR3 DNA follows: TGTGCCAGCTCACAACACATCTCCGTCACAGATACGCAGTATTTT. This translates into CASSQHISVTDTQYF.

V usage is TRBV2 and J usage is TRBJ1-5; 7 bases agree with TRBD1. The CDR3 is 14 residues long. Germline CDR1 is SNHLY and CDR2 is FYNNEI. The V segment lost 6 bases and the J segment 3 bases; nucleotides outside the gene matches: 5. DNA of the CDR3: TGTGCCAGCAGAAACACAGGGGCCAATCAGCCCCAGCATTTT. Its translation is CASRNTGANQPQHF.

The rearrangement joins TRBV10-2 to TRBJ1-5; possibly TRBD1 for D (6 bases). The CDR3 is 15 amino acids. Trimming cost V 8 bases and J 5 bases, with 19 bases left between them. Germline values: CDR1 WSHSY, CDR2 SAAADI. CDR3 amino acids: CASGQGGRGDQPQHF. DNA for the CDR3: TGCGCCAGCGGTCAAGGGGGGCGAGGGGATCAGCCCCAGCATTTT.

This chain links TRBV29-1 with TRBJ2-7, with 12 bases that match TRBD2. Germline V gene lookup returns CDR1 SQVTM and CDR2 ANQGSEA. V lost 6 bases and J lost 2; bases outside the gene matches: 5. The CDR3 is 14 amino acids. As DNA, the CDR3 is TGCAGCGTGCGGACTAGCGGGACTACCTACGAGCAGTACTTC. It translates to CSVRTSGTTYEQYF.

This chain links TRBV5-6 with TRBJ1-5, with a weak D call TRBD1 (5 bases). V lost 1 base to trimming and J lost 2 bases, with 22 bases between them. Germline V gene data show CDR1 as SGHDT and CDR2 as YYEEEE. This CDR3 comprises 19 residues. CDR3 bases: TGTGCCAGCAGCTTGTGGGGTGAGGTAGGGGTTTTGGGCAATCAGCCCCAGCATTTT. This codes for CASSLWGEVGVLGNQPQHF. The full variable domain, in which reference TRBV5-6 and TRBJ1-5 provide the parts outside the CDR3, is DAGVTQSPTHLIKTRGQQVTLRCSPKSGHDTVSWYQQALGQGPQFIFQYYEEEERQRGNFPDRFSGHQFPNYSSELNVNALLLGDSALYLCASSLWGEVGVLGNQPQHFGDGTRLSIL.

This clone occurred a few times. The gene calls are TRBV6-6 and TRBJ1-5; 8 bases match TRBD1. CDR3 size: 15 residues. V shed 6 bases, J shed 6 bases, and the junction held 10 bases outside the gene matches. Germline V gene sequence: CDR1 MNHNY, CDR2 SVGAGI (reference sequence). The CDR3 reads CASSRGQGMSQPQHF. CDR3 DNA sequence: TGTGCCAGCAGCCGAGGACAGGGAATGTCTCAGCCCCAGCATTTT.

This clone has a handful of counts. As DNA, the CDR3 is TGTGCCAGCAGCAAAATCCGGGTACCCTACGAGCAGTACTTC. It encodes CASSKIRVPYEQYF. V gene TRBV21-1 combines with J gene TRBJ2-7; the DNA was not used to check the table's D call, TRBD2. TRBV21-1 represents a pseudogene. This CDR3 has 14 amino acids.

The chain combines TRBV27 with TRBJ2-7, with 9 bases identical to TRBD1. Germline CDR1 MNHEY, CDR2 SMNVEV (reference sequence). The CDR3 covers 19 residues. V was clipped by 4 bases and J by 3 bases; unmatched bases: 19. Here the CDR3 reads CASSSNRALRDREDYEQYF. The CDR3, as DNA: TGTGCCAGCAGTTCTAACAGAGCCCTCCGGGACAGGGAAGACTACGAGCAGTACTTC.